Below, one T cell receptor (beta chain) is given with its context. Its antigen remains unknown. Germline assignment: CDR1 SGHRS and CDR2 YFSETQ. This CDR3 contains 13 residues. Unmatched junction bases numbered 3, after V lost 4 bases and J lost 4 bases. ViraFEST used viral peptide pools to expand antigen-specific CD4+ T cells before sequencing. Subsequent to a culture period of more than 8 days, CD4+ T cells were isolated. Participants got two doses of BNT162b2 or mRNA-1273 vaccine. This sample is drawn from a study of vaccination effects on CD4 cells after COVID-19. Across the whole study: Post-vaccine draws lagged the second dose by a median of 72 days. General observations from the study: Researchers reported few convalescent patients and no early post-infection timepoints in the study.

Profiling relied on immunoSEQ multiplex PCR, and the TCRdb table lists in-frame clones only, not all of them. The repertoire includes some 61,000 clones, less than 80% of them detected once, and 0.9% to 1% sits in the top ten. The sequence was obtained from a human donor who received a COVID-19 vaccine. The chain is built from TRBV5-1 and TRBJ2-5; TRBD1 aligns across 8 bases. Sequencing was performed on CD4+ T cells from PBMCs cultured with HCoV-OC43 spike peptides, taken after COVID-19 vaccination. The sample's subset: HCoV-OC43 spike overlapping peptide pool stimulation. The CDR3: CASSVTGAETQYF. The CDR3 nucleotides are TGCGCCAGCAGCGTGACAGGGGCAGAGACCCAGTACTTC.